This TCR beta chain was identified during a study of vaccination and CD4 T cells after COVID-19. Study overall: Post-COVID draws came a median about 91 days after diagnosis (range 35 to 161).

The V gene's germline CDR1 is SGHAT and CDR2 FQNNGV. This CDR3 is 15 amino acids long. Specified treatment: roughly nine-day PBMC culture with coronavirus spike peptide pools or control peptides (ViraFEST assay). ViraFEST enlarged antigen-specific T cell populations with peptide pools and afterwards sequenced TCRs. Days 3 and 7 saw half the medium replaced with fresh IL-2 medium. The assay that was used to sequence DNA from cultured CD4+ T cells was the Oncomine TCR Beta short-read assay. TCRdb re-called the PCR reads through MiXCR, storing one row per CDR3 protein. The data show around 11,000 distinct CDR3 sequences, more than 65% seen once. A remark on this clonotype: Its target is unknown. Relative to the germline gene, one junction end is altered; a read error may explain this.

The chain combines TRBV11-2 with TRBJ1-2; 7 nucleotides align to TRBD1. This TCR was recovered from a human donor who had recovered from COVID-19. Material for sequencing was CD4+ T cells from blood, cultured in vitro. This chain's CDR3 is CASSLDRDARYGYTF. CDR3 nucleotides: TGTGCCAGCAGCCTAGACAGGGACGCCCGCTATGGCTACACCTTC.